This T cell receptor beta chain came from a study of blood T cells in healthy people across ages. This clonotype was picked up a small number of times. Its antigen is still unknown. The use of a sample-barcoded 5' primer and a J-beta primer mix characterized a second PCR of roughly 7 to 11 cycles. TCRdb reprocessed the 5' RACE reads via MiXCR and lists one record per CDR3 protein. Seen here are around 850,000 distinct CDR3 sequences, roughly 35% observed once, and the top ten hold over 10%. The V and J ends lost 0 bases and 5 bases respectively, with 8 bases between them. In germline, CDR1 is WSHSY, CDR2 SAAADI. The CDR3 contains 15 residues. Study outcomes and limitations: Diversity was higher, and naive CD4+ cells more numerous, in long-lived donors than in aged donors.

V is TRBV10-2 and J is TRBJ1-6; D gene uncertain. The TCR sequence derives from a man between 18 and 29 years old in good health. The sequencing sample was made of blood. The DNA of the CDR3 is TGCGCCAGCAGTGAGTCCACGGGAGATAATTCACCCCTCCACTTT. Protein: CASSESTGDNSPLHF.